One and the same sample provided the 15 T cell receptor beta chains below, sequenced in a study of shared clonotypes between healthy human individuals. Produced via immunoSEQ multiplex PCR; TCRdb's table is partial and in-frame only. The sample lists 2,500,000 or so clones; 80% to 95% were seen once. The sequencing input was naive CD4+ T cells from PBMCs. Specified subset: CD45RA+ positively selected. These TCRs come from a man aged 18 to 29 in good health. Some clones in this sample may be carry-over from other donors' samples.

This clone was detected once. J is TRBJ2-5 and V is TRBV27; possible D gene TRBD1, 5 bases. Germline V CDR1 and CDR2: MNHEY, SMNVEV (reference sequence). CDR3 length equals 14 residues. Trimming cost V 3 bases and J 1 base, with 9 bases left between them. The CDR3 sequence is CASSLKTAQETQYF. Written as DNA, the CDR3 is TGTGCCAGCAGTTTGAAGACAGCCCAAGAGACCCAGTACTTC.

CDR3 loop: CASSYGGQGVDYGYTF. CDR3 bases: TGTGCCAGCAGCTACGGCGGACAGGGGGTTGACTATGGCTACACCTTC. The chain joins TRBV7-3 to TRBJ1-2; 10 nucleotides align to TRBD1. The CDR3 contains 16 residues. Germline V gene lookup returns CDR1 SGHTA and CDR2 FQGTGA. J lost 3 bases, V lost 4 bases, and 8 bases had no gene match.

The V call is TRBV28, the J call TRBJ2-1, with D perhaps TRBD2 (6 bases). The CDR3 runs to 13 residues. V lost 6 bases to trimming and J lost 6 bases, with 12 bases between them. CDR1 and CDR2 (germline): MDHEN, SYDVKM. Here the CDR3 reads CASRSPGVNEQFF. In DNA form, the CDR3 reads TGTGCCAGCAGGTCACCGGGAGTCAATGAGCAGTTCTTC.

This chain's CDR3 is CASSRRSSGASYNEQFF. CDR3 nucleotides: TGTGCCAGTAGTAGAAGATCTAGCGGGGCCTCCTACAATGAGCAGTTCTTC. This chain links TRBV19 with TRBJ2-1; TRBD2 matches 9 bases. Trimming took 4 bases from V and 0 from J; bases not matched to a gene: 7. Germline CDR1 and CDR2: LNHDA and SQIVND (reference sequence). The CDR3 consists of 17 residues.

This chain joins TRBV19 and TRBJ1-5; 10 bases map to TRBD1. V was clipped by 5 bases and J by 0 bases; unmatched bases: 10. CDR3 length equals 18 residues. Germline V gives CDR1 LNHDA, CDR2 SQIVND (reference sequence). DNA of the CDR3: TGTGCCAGTAGTGGTTTACCGGGACAGGGGTATAGCAATCAGCCCCAGCATTTT. This codes for CASSGLPGQGYSNQPQHF. Using reference TRBV19 and TRBJ1-5 for the parts outside the CDR3, the full variable domain is DGGITQSPKYLFRKEGQNVTLSCEQNLNHDAMYWYRQDPGQGLRLIYYSQIVNDFQKGDIAEGYSVSREKKESFPLTVTSAQKNPTAFYLCASSGLPGQGYSNQPQHFGDGTRLSIL.

This clone appeared a single time. The chain uses TRBV5-1 and TRBJ2-3; possibly TRBD2 for D (5 bases). The V and J ends lost 3 bases and 0 bases respectively, with 11 bases between them. The CDR3 covers 15 residues. CDR1 is SGHRS and CDR2 is YFSETQ in the germline V gene. CDR3 nucleotides: TGCGCCAGCAGCTCCTTAGCGCCGAGCACAGATACGCAGTATTTT. It yields the protein CASSSLAPSTDTQYF.

The chain employs TRBV28 and TRBJ2-2; D possibly matches TRBD1 or TRBD2 (5 bases each). The CDR3 runs to 13 residues. Germline V lookup: CDR1 MDHEN, CDR2 SYDVKM. The V gene lost 10 bases and the J gene lost 1 base, with 10 bases spanning the gap. The CDR3 DNA follows: TGTGCCACCACGGGGCAGAACACCGGGGAGCTGTTTTTT. Its translation is CATTGQNTGELFF.

The chain is built from TRBV7-3 and TRBJ1-1; unclear D gene. CDR1 is SGHTA and CDR2 is FQGTGA in the germline V gene. The V and J ends lost 3 bases and 1 base respectively, with 9 bases between them. The CDR3 has 14 amino acids. The CDR3 spells CASSFPKSNTEAFF. In DNA, the CDR3 is TGTGCCAGCAGCTTCCCCAAATCGAACACTGAAGCTTTCTTT.

The V call is TRBV11-3, the J call TRBJ2-7, with D possibly TRBD2 on 6 matching bases. V lost 0 bases and J lost 1, with 16 bases in between. Germline CDR1 reads SGHNT; CDR2 reads YENEEA. The CDR3 spans 17 residues. DNA of the CDR3: TGTGCCAGCAGCTTAGATTGCCAAGCGGGCGCATCCTACGAGCAGTACTTC. It encodes CASSLDCQAGASYEQYF.

The chain employs TRBV4-3 and TRBJ2-1; the match to TRBD2 covers 15 bases. Germline V gives CDR1 LGHNA, CDR2 YSLEER. J gave up 4 bases and V 2 bases, and 6 bases lay outside the gene matches. This CDR3 is 18 amino acids long. The CDR3 DNA reads as TGCGCCAGCAGCCAACTACTAGGGACTAGCGGGAGGTACAATGAGCAGTTCTTC. It codes for CASSQLLGTSGRYNEQFF.

The V and J genes are TRBV5-4 and TRBJ2-7; 13 bases align to TRBD2. This CDR3 has 15 residues. Germline assignment: CDR1 SGHNT and CDR2 YYREEE (reference sequence). The trim removed 4 bases at V and 6 bases at J, leaving 7 bases unmatched. As DNA, the CDR3 is TGTGCCAGCAGCCGAGGACTAGCGGGAGCCCTCGAGCAGTACTTC. This codes for CASSRGLAGALEQYF. Full variable domain (missing parts from reference TRBV5-4 and TRBJ2-7): ETGVTQSPTHLIKTRGQQVTLRCSSQSGHNTVSWYQQALGQGPQFIFQYYREEENGRGNFPPRFSGLQFPNYSSELNVNALELDDSALYLCASSRGLAGALEQYFGPGTRLTVT.

The rearrangement joins TRBV11-3 to TRBJ1-2; D is unresolved. V was trimmed by 5 bases and J by 7 bases, leaving 8 bases between them. CDR3 length: 11 residues. The V gene's germline CDR1 is SGHNT and CDR2 YENEEA. DNA for the CDR3: TGTGCCAGCAGCCCACCCAGTGGCTACACCTTC. It yields the protein CASSPPSGYTF.

The rearrangement joins TRBV28 to TRBJ2-7; TRBD1 agrees at 8 bases. The junction had 17 bases not matched to a gene; V was cut back by 5 bases and J by 8 bases. Per the germline V gene, CDR1 is MDHEN and CDR2 is SYDVKM. The CDR3 loop spans 16 amino acids. The CDR3 nucleotides are TGTGCCAGCAGTACCCCTTTGACAGGGGTAAACGCCAAGCAGTACTTC. Translation gives CASSTPLTGVNAKQYF.

This clone has more than one count but fewer than ten. This chain joins TRBV29-1 and TRBJ1-2; no clear D gene. This CDR3 has 11 amino acids. The V end was cut by 4 bases, the J end by 8 bases, with 11 bases between. Per germline, CDR1 SQVTM and CDR2 ANQGSEA. CDR3 amino acids: CSVARSDGYTF. The CDR3, as DNA: TGCAGCGTTGCCAGGAGTGACGGCTACACCTTC.

The rearrangement joins TRBV30 to TRBJ1-3; perhaps TRBD1 as D (5 bases). CDR1 is GTSNPN and CDR2 is SVGIG in the germline V gene (reference sequence). V dropped 2 bases and J dropped 4 bases, with 12 bases sitting between them. The CDR3 has 14 residues. CDR3: CAWSKGLWGNTIYF. CDR3 DNA sequence: TGTGCCTGGAGTAAGGGGCTTTGGGGAAACACCATATATTTT.